Listed below are T cell receptor beta chains from one sample, sequenced in a study of T cell responses to AZD1222 COVID-19 vaccine. The table came from immunoSEQ multiplex PCR; TCRdb's copy has only in-frame clones and leaves some out. The data show about 150,000 clones, with over 85% seen just once and approximately 17% held by the top ten. The sequences come from peripheral blood, collected on day 0 of AZD1222 vaccination. These TCRs come from an adult in good health. The CDR3 runs from the conserved cysteine through the conserved F or W. A D gene is named only where the DNA matches it firmly. For some rows the clone size is stated as once, few or many, or as a class when expanded; others skip it.

TRBV21-1	TRBJ1-6	.	.	CASSKLLLFVGQNNSPLHF	TGTGCCAGCAGCAAACTCTTATTGTTCGTGGGACAGAACAATTCACCCCTCCACTTT
TRBV4-2	TRBJ2-5	.	.	CASSELTDAQETQYF	TGTGCCAGCAGCGAACTCACAGACGCACAAGAGACCCAGTACTTC
TRBV9	TRBJ1-6	.	.	CASSVEGDGNSPLHF	TGTGCCAGCAGCGTAGAGGGGGACGGAAATTCACCCCTCCACTTT
TRBV30	TRBJ1-6	.	TRBD1	CAWSGGDRGNNSPLHF	TGTGCCTGGAGTGGGGGGGACAGGGGGAATAATTCACCCCTCCACTTT
TRBV28	TRBJ1-2	.	.	CASSQRPGMDYGYTF	TGTGCCAGCAGCCAAAGACCGGGTATGGACTATGGCTACACCTTC
TRBV6-2/TRBV6-3	TRBJ1-3	.	TRBD1	CASSSRQGSGNTIYF	TGTGCCAGCAGTTCCCGACAGGGATCTGGAAACACCATATATTTT
TRBV28	TRBJ2-3	few	.	CASSSPSTSTDTQYF	TGTGCCAGCAGTTCCCCCTCTACTAGCACAGATACGCAGTATTTT
TRBV28	TRBJ2-7	.	TRBD2	CASSPTRVAGRYEQYF	TGTGCCAGCAGTCCCACCCGGGTAGCGGGACGCTACGAGCAGTACTTC
TRBV5-1	TRBJ1-2	.	.	CASSSYANYGYTF	TGCGCCAGCAGCTCGTATGCAAACTATGGCTACACCTTC
TRBV18	TRBJ1-6	.	TRBD1	CASSHTGQGAGAPLHF	TGTGCCAGCTCACACACGGGACAGGGGGCTGGGGCACCCCTCCACTTT
TRBV11-3	TRBJ2-7	.	.	CASSLAQASYEQYF	TGTGCCAGCAGCTTAGCCCAGGCCTCCTACGAGCAGTACTTC
TRBV6-5	TRBJ1-5	.	.	CASSVKDSNQPQHF	TGTGCCAGCAGCGTCAAAGATAGCAATCAGCCCCAGCATTTT
TRBV5-1	TRBJ1-1	.	TRBD1	CASSQRAGGINTEAFF	TGCGCCAGCAGCCAGAGGGCAGGGGGTATAAACACTGAAGCTTTCTTT
TRBV7-8	TRBJ1-6	.	TRBD1	CASSFPRGENSPLHF	TGTGCCAGCAGCTTTCCCAGGGGGGAAAATTCACCCCTCCACTTT
TRBV3-1/TRBV3-2	TRBJ1-3	.	.	CASSDHGEPGNTIYF	TGTGCCAGCAGCGACCATGGGGAACCTGGAAACACCATATATTTT
TRBV4-2	TRBJ1-4	.	.	CASSQHRAQGEKLFF	TGTGCCAGCAGCCAACACAGGGCCCAAGGAGAAAAACTGTTTTTT
TRBV6-5	TRBJ1-1	.	TRBD1	CASRPPTGGAGEAFF	TGTGCCAGCCGACCCCCGACAGGGGGCGCAGGTGAAGCTTTCTTT
TRBV10-2	TRBJ2-7	.	.	CASRYGSYEQYF	TGCGCCAGCAGGTACGGCTCCTACGAGCAGTACTTC
TRBV19	TRBJ1-2	.	TRBD1	CASSIGTGNGYTF	TGTGCCAGTAGTATCGGGACAGGGAATGGCTACACCTTC
TRBV19	TRBJ2-7	.	.	CATPNREGGGYDEQYF	TGTGCCACCCCGAACCGAGAGGGAGGAGGGTACGACGAGCAGTACTTC
TRBV11-2	TRBJ2-3	.	.	CASSLLAVGGQGTQYF	TGTGCCAGCAGCTTATTAGCCGTCGGGGGGCAAGGTACGCAGTATTTT
TRBV29-1	TRBJ2-3	.	TRBD2	CSVGTSGADTQYF	TGCAGCGTTGGGACTAGCGGGGCAGATACGCAGTATTTT
TRBV6-5	TRBJ1-4	few	.	CASSPGTYNEKLFF	TGTGCCAGCAGCCCCGGGACCTATAATGAAAAACTGTTTTTT
TRBV7-9	TRBJ2-3	.	.	CAWDSLSTDTQYF	TGTGCCTGGGACTCTCTGAGCACAGATACGCAGTATTTT
TRBV7-8	TRBJ1-5	.	.	CASSPRLSSNQPQHF	TGTGCCAGCAGCCCTCGACTGAGTAGCAATCAGCCCCAGCATTTT
TRBV15	TRBJ1-5	.	.	CATTNRGVQPQHF	TGTGCCACCACAAACCGGGGGGTTCAGCCCCAGCATTTT
TRBV10-3	TRBJ1-3	few	.	CAISGQVLSGNTIYF	TGTGCCATCAGTGGGCAGGTTCTTTCTGGAAACACCATATATTTT
TRBV6-6	TRBJ1-2	.	.	CASSRPERGADGYTF	TGTGCCAGCAGCCGCCCCGAGAGGGGGGCGGATGGCTACACCTTC
TRBV10-2	TRBJ1-4	.	.	CASSGPVGTNEKLFF	TGCGCCAGCAGTGGTCCAGTGGGTACTAATGAAAAACTGTTTTTT
TRBV5-1	TRBJ2-1	.	TRBD2	CASSFRGGSYNEQFF	TGCGCCAGCAGCTTCCGGGGGGGCTCCTACAATGAGCAGTTCTTC
TRBV23-1	TRBJ2-7	.	.	CASNQPTDGGREHEQYF	TGCGCCAGCAACCAACCCACTGATGGGGGGCGCGAGCACGAGCAGTACTTC
TRBV28	TRBJ2-3	.	TRBD2	CASSTPSGGITDTQYF	TGTGCCAGCAGTACCCCTAGCGGGGGGATCACAGATACGCAGTATTTT
TRBV25-1	TRBJ1-4	.	.	CASSAGFLGPTNEKLFF	TGTGCCAGCAGTGCTGGGTTCCTGGGTCCAACTAATGAAAAACTGTTTTTT
TRBV9	TRBJ1-1	.	.	CASSVTEQMNTEAFF	TGTGCCAGCAGCGTAACGGAACAGATGAACACTGAAGCTTTCTTT
TRBV25-1	TRBJ2-7	.	.	CASSPRDNYEQYF	TGTGCCAGCAGTCCCCGGGACAACTACGAGCAGTACTTC
TRBV5-6	TRBJ2-7	.	TRBD1	CASSFLGTAFYEQYF	TGTGCCAGCAGCTTCCTAGGGACAGCCTTCTACGAGCAGTACTTC
TRBV5-1	TRBJ2-3	.	TRBD1	CASSLAPGQRRITDTQYF	TGCGCCAGCAGCTTGGCTCCGGGACAGCGAAGGATCACAGATACGCAGTATTTT
TRBV2	TRBJ1-1	.	.	CASSEVGYNTEAFF	TGTGCCAGCAGTGAGGTGGGGTATAACACTGAAGCTTTCTTT
TRBV3-1/TRBV3-2	TRBJ2-3	.	.	CASSQNGPRENTQYF	TGTGCCAGCAGCCAAAACGGCCCCAGGGAGAATACGCAGTATTTT
TRBV7-3	TRBJ2-6	.	.	CASSPFGDHSGANVLTF	TGTGCCAGCAGCCCCTTTGGAGACCACTCTGGGGCCAACGTCCTGACTTTC